Ten or more counts support the clone carrying this T cell receptor (beta chain). MiXCR, applied by TCRdb to the 5' RACE reads, yields one record per CDR3 protein. The table shows 45,000 to 55,000 distinct CDR3 sequences, with about 5.8% occurring only once. Regarding time point: sample taken at primary tumor resection. The germline gives CDR1 MGHRA, CDR2 YSYEKL. V lost 3 bases, J lost 1 base, and 1 base lay in between. This CDR3 has 12 residues. The data originate from a study of spatial heterogeneity in lung cancer. The source of this sequence is a male donor with early-stage non-small cell lung cancer. The chain couples TRBV4-1 to TRBJ1-3; D gene uncertain. The sequencing used PBMCs, collected at surgery. The CDR3 DNA reads as TGCGCCAGCAGCCATTCTGGAAACACCATATATTTT. Translated, it gives CASSHSGNTIYF.